This T cell receptor (beta chain) came from a study of T-cell reconstitution after alpha-beta-depleted transplantation in children. This clonotype came up a few times. Preparation of the TCRbeta library was carried out with unique molecular identifiers. MiXCR, run by TCRdb on the PCR reads, gives a single entry per CDR3 protein. The repertoire has roughly 350,000 distinct CDR3 sequences, 10% of them found once; the top ten carry around 2.4%. With 6 bases removed from V and 1 base from J, the gap between germline ends came to 17 bases. This CDR3 comprises 16 residues. The germline CDR1 and CDR2 sequences are SNHLY and FYNNEI.

The chain recombines TRBV2 with TRBJ2-3, with D perhaps assigned TRBD1 or TRBD2 (6 bases each). The TCR comes from a human donor who donated a stem cell graft to a child with acute lymphoblastic leukemia. This sample comprised PBMCs from the stem cell graft donor, obtained from the stem cell graft. In nucleotides, the CDR3 is TGTGCCAGCAGCTTGACAGGAAAGCGGGGCACAGATACGCAGTATTTT. Translating gives CASSLTGKRGTDTQYF.